This paragraph covers one TCR beta chain sequence. The data originate from a study of OX40 agonist ivuxolimab in advanced cancers. Using immunoSEQ multiplex PCR, the repertoire was profiled, and TCRdb retains in-frame clones only, with some absent. The sample holds about 33,000 clones, over 85% seen once. CDR3 length equals 13 residues. Trimming removed 7 bases from V and 9 bases from J; junction bases left unmatched: 8. Germline-derived CDR1 and CDR2 are SQVTM and ANQGSEA. The clonotype originates from an adult with an advanced solid tumor such as melanoma, head and neck, liver or kidney cancer. Sequencing used CD4+ or CD8+ T cells sorted from blood, obtained in a trial of the OX40 agonist ivuxolimab. The chain links TRBV29-1 to TRBJ1-6; TRBD1 aligns across 8 bases. CDR3 nucleotide sequence: TGCAGCGGAGGACAGGGCGCGGGTTCACCCCTCCACTTT. Translated: CSGGQGAGSPLHF.